This section outlines one T cell receptor beta chain sequence together with its context. The antigen remains unidentified. This entry comes from a study of CD8 T cells in ankylosing spondylitis. Notes on the study in general: There were earlier reports of some motif variants in reactive arthritis synovial fluid and blood. Significant enrichment of disease-linked clones was reported in matched ankylosing spondylitis synovial fluid. Disease-linked clones bore a CD8+ phenotype, appearing relatively rarely in peripheral blood.

Quantitative 5'-RACE was performed with molecular barcodes, and it yielded the TCR beta libraries. TCRdb itself ran the 5' RACE reads through MiXCR, one entry per CDR3 protein. The sample records roughly 230,000 distinct CDR3 sequences, 15% to 20% being singletons. The CDR3 is 13 residues long. V trimming: 7 bases; J trimming: 8 bases; junction bases outside the gene matches: 11. CDR1 and CDR2 (germline): SQVTM, ANQGSEA. The sequenced sample consisted of blood, either unsorted or a sorted T cell fraction (not recorded which). The sequence derives from a male donor with ankylosing spondylitis or in good health (not recorded which). The gene calls are TRBV29-1 and TRBJ2-1; 7 positions agree with TRBD1. The CDR3 DNA reads TGCAGCGCCGTGACAGGGAGAAAGGATGAGCAGTTCTTC. Its translation: CSAVTGRKDEQFF.